Sequencing of this T cell receptor beta chain was carried out in a study of cytomegalovirus exposure and HLA in healthy donors. Study information: In terms of ancestry, the Caucasian-associated cluster contained around 79% of the roughly 400 genotyped donors. Overall study results and limits: Sequencing had likely introduced a cluster of highly shared sequence variants as an artifact. What a later analysis showed was that several of the most significant clusters appeared linked to common viral pathogens.

Comments on this clone: The antigen is not known.

J gave up 0 bases and V 5 bases, and 5 bases lay outside the gene matches. The CDR3 is made up of 15 amino acids. CDR1 and CDR2 from the germline V gene are MNHEY and SMNVEV (reference sequence). The PCR was carried out with 60 Vbeta primers and 13 Jbeta primers. Assay: immunoSEQ multiplex PCR; the TCRdb copy retains only in-frame clones and omits some. The table for this sample gives 150,000 or so clones. The chain employs TRBV27 and TRBJ2-7, with 9 bases fitting TRBD2. The sequencing sample was made of PBMCs. The origin of this receptor is a woman between 35 and 50 years old in good health and CMV-seropositive. The chain's CDR3 is CASSRGLATSYEQYF. The CDR3 DNA sequence: TGTGCCAGCAGTAGGGGACTAGCAACCTCCTACGAGCAGTACTTC.